This T cell receptor (beta chain) was captured in a study of neurological immune-mediated disorders. Study-level points and caveats: HTLV-1-associated myelopathy led in TCR clonal expansion, while multiple sclerosis ranked lowest, below healthy controls.

5'RACE with 10-nucleotide random UMIs produced the cDNA. TCRdb re-called the 5' RACE reads with MiXCR, one entry per CDR3 protein. In the table there are about 38,000 distinct CDR3 sequences, around 4.8% of which are singletons. This CDR3 is 15 amino acids long. Germline V CDR1 and CDR2: LGHDT, YNNKEL (reference sequence). Trimming took off 1 base at V and 0 bases at J, with 9 bases between the two ends. This clonotype has a count of ten or more. Antigen: not known. For the sorted libraries, fewer than 1.3 million CD4+ or CD8+ T cells were used. The chain combines TRBV3-1 with TRBJ1-1; D remains unclear. Sequencing was carried out using CD4+ T cells from blood. The source of this sequence is a man aged 18 to 29 in good health. This CDR3 reads CASSQGVYLNTEAFF. Written as DNA, the CDR3 is TGTGCCAGCAGCCAAGGGGTGTACTTGAACACTGAAGCTTTCTTT.